Shown below are 2 T cell receptor beta chains from a single sample sequenced in a study of radiotherapy plus CTLA-4 blockade in lung cancer. Generated by immunoSEQ multiplex PCR, the TCRdb table keeps only in-frame clones and is missing some. This table holds around 100,000 clones, more than 75% found once. The sequencing here drew on peripheral blood, taken from a patient treated with radiotherapy plus ipilimumab. The receptors come from a human donor with non-small cell lung cancer that progressed on radiotherapy plus ipilimumab. Some clones in this sample may be carry-over from other donors' samples.

This clone is a singleton in its sample. The rearrangement links TRBV19 to TRBJ2-5, with D perhaps TRBD2 (6 bases). Germline values: CDR1 LNHDA, CDR2 SQIVND (reference sequence). Trimming shortened V by 7 bases and J by 5 bases, and 17 bases separated the two germline ends. This CDR3 has 14 amino acids. The CDR3 reads CASMRGAGGETQYF. The CDR3 coding sequence is TGTGCCAGTATGCGGGGCGCAGGAGGGGAGACCCAGTACTTC.

This clone was seen only a few times. The chain has TRBV6-6 and TRBJ1-1; D remains unclear. The V gene's germline CDR1 is MNHNY and CDR2 SVGAGI (reference sequence). The CDR3 is made up of 11 amino acids. Trimming left V 5 bases short and J 10 bases short, with 11 bases between. Written as DNA, the CDR3 is TGTGCCAGCAGTAACCCCTCTGGAGCTTTCTTT. Translated: CASSNPSGAFF.